This is a list of T cell receptor beta chains from one sample in a study of T cells in Graves' hyperthyroidism and ophthalmopathy. TCRdb re-derived calls from the multiplex PCR reads in MiXCR, one entry per CDR3 protein. This sample has fewer than 850,000 distinct CDR3 sequences, with approximately 15% found just once. Source material: blood. The receptors come from a man aged 45-60 years with Graves' hyperthyroidism. Each CDR3 is given with its conserved first and last residue. The D gene is left open where the match is weak. Clone size is shown for a subset of rows, as once, few, many or a class of expanded clone.

v_call	d_call	clone_size	j_call	cdr3_nt	cdr3_aa
TRBV10-1	NA	many	TRBJ2-1	TGCGCCAGCAGTGAACTTACGGCAGGGGAAAATGAGCAGTTCTTC	CASSELTAGENEQFF
TRBV6-6	NA	few	TRBJ2-7	TGTGCCAGCAGTTACTCTGCCGGGGACACCTACGAGCAGTACTTC	CASSYSAGDTYEQYF
TRBV2	TRBD1	many	TRBJ1-1	TGTGCCAGTTTGCCGGGACAGAAGAACACTGAAGCTTTCTTT	CASLPGQKNTEAFF
TRBV3-1	NA	few	TRBJ1-3	TGTGCCAGCAGGTTCACGACAGTCTCTGGAAACACCATATATTTT	CASRFTTVSGNTIYF
TRBV27	TRBD2	few	TRBJ2-5	TGTGCCAGCAGTCCCTTTGGCGGGAGAGGGCGAGGGACCCAGTACTTC	CASSPFGGRGRGTQYF
TRBV13	NA	many	TRBJ2-5	TGTGCCAGCAGCATGGGTCTGGGGGAGACCCAGTACTTC	CASSMGLGETQYF
TRBV4-1	NA	NA	TRBJ2-1	TGCGCCAGCAGCCAAGTTCTCGTATGGGAGCAGTTCTTC	CASSQVLVWEQFF
TRBV30	NA	many	TRBJ2-5	TGTGCCTGGAGTGTATCCAGGGTAGAGACCCAGTACTTC	CAWSVSRVETQYF
TRBV28	TRBD1	many	TRBJ1-2	TGTGCCAGCAGTTCACAGGGGAATGGCTACACCTTC	CASSSQGNGYTF
TRBV19	NA	NA	TRBJ2-1	TGTGCCAGTAGTATGGAAGGGACTCTTAATGAGCAGTTCTTC	CASSMEGTLNEQFF
TRBV12-3/TRBV12-4	TRBD2	many	TRBJ2-2	TGTGCCAGCGTAGGGGAGAGACTAGCGCCCGAGCGGTCCACCGGGGAGCTGTTTTTT	CASVGERLAPERSTGELFF
TRBV11-2	NA	many	TRBJ1-1	TGTGCCAGCAGCTTCCCTCTCAGCGTGAACACTGAAGCTTTCTTT	CASSFPLSVNTEAFF
TRBV9	TRBD1	NA	TRBJ2-1	TGTGCCAGCAGCGGTCAGGGGGCGAACTACAATGAGCAGTTCTTC	CASSGQGANYNEQFF
TRBV9	NA	many	TRBJ2-7	TGTGCCAGCAGCGTACGGGACGCGGGCTACGAGCAGTACTTC	CASSVRDAGYEQYF
TRBV20-1	TRBD1	NA	TRBJ2-7	TGCAGTGCTAGAGGGCAGGGGGCTACCTACGAGCAGTACTTC	CSARGQGATYEQYF
TRBV6-5	TRBD2	few	TRBJ2-2	TGTGCCAGCAGTTACTCGGTTATAAGACTAGCGGGAGCTTCCGACACCGGGGAGCTGTTTTTT	CASSYSVIRLAGASDTGELFF
TRBV28	TRBD1	many	TRBJ2-5	TGTGCCAGCAGTTCCCCAAGGGGCCCGACAGGGGTAGAGACCCAGTACTTC	CASSSPRGPTGVETQYF
TRBV28	NA	many	TRBJ1-2	TGTGCCAGCAGTTTTAAGGCAGATGGCTACACCTTC	CASSFKADGYTF
TRBV5-1	TRBD1	few	TRBJ2-3	TGCGCCAGCAGCTTGGGGGACAGAACAGATACGCAGTATTTT	CASSLGDRTDTQYF
TRBV5-1	NA	NA	TRBJ2-1	TGCGCCAGCAGCTGGCCTAACTTAGCAGGGTCCTACAATGAGCAGTTCTTC	CASSWPNLAGSYNEQFF
TRBV3-1	NA	NA	TRBJ2-4	TGTGCCAGCAGCCATTCGACACGGCAGAGGAACATTCAGTACTTC	CASSHSTRQRNIQYF
TRBV9	NA	NA	TRBJ2-3	TGTGCCAGCAGTGCGGAGGGACTCCGCAAAGATACGCAGTATTTT	CASSAEGLRKDTQYF